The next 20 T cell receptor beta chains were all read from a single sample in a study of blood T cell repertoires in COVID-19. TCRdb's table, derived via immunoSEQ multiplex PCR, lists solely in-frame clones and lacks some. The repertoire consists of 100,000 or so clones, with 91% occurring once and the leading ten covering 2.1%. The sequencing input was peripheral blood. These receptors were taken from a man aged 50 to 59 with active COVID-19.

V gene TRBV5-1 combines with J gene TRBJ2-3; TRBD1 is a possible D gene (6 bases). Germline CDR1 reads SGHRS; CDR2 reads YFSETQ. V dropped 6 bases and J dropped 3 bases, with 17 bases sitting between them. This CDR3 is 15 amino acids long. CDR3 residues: CASNPYPQGTDTQYF. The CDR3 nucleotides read TGCGCCAGCAACCCCTATCCCCAGGGGACAGATACGCAGTATTTT.

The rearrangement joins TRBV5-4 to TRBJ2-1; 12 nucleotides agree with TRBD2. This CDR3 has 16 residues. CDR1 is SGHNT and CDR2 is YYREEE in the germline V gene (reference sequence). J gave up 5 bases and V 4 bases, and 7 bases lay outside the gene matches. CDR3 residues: CASSGGLAGINNEQFF. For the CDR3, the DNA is TGTGCCAGCAGCGGAGGACTAGCGGGGATCAACAATGAGCAGTTCTTC. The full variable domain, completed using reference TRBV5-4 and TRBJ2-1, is ETGVTQSPTHLIKTRGQQVTLRCSSQSGHNTVSWYQQALGQGPQFIFQYYREEENGRGNFPPRFSGLQFPNYSSELNVNALELDDSALYLCASSGGLAGINNEQFFGPGTRLTVL.

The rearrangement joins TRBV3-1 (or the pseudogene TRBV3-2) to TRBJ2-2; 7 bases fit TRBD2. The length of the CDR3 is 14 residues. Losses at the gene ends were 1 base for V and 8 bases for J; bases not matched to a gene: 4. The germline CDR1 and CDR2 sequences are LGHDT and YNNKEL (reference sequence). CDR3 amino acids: CASSQAGGRGELFF. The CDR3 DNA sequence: TGTGCCAGCAGCCAAGCGGGCGGGAGAGGGGAGCTGTTTTTT.

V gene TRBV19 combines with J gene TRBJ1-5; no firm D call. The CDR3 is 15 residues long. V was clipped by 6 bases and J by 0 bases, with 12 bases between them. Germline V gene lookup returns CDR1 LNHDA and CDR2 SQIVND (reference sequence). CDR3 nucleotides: TGTGCCAGTAGGACAACGGTGTATAGCAATCAGCCCCAGCATTTT. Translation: CASRTTVYSNQPQHF.

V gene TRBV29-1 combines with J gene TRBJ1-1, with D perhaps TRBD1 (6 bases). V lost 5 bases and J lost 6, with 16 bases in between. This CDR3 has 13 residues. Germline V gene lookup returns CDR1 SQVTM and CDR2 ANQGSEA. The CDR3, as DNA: TGCAGCGTTTGCCGGGGGGAGGGGGCTGAAGCTTTCTTT. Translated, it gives CSVCRGEGAEAFF.

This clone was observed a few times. This CDR3 is CASRAGTGVPNEKLFF. Written as DNA, the CDR3 is TGTGCCAGCAGGGCCGGGACAGGGGTCCCGAATGAAAAACTGTTTTTT. The gene calls are TRBV5-4 and TRBJ1-4, with 10 bases aligning to TRBD1. Germline assignment: CDR1 SGHNT and CDR2 YYREEE (reference sequence). The junction had 9 bases not matched to a gene; V was cut back by 5 bases and J by 5 bases. The CDR3 runs 16 residues. The full variable domain, in which reference TRBV5-4 and TRBJ1-4 provide the parts outside the CDR3, is ETGVTQSPTHLIKTRGQQVTLRCSSQSGHNTVSWYQQALGQGPQFIFQYYREEENGRGNFPPRFSGLQFPNYSSELNVNALELDDSALYLCASRAGTGVPNEKLFFGSGTQLSVL.

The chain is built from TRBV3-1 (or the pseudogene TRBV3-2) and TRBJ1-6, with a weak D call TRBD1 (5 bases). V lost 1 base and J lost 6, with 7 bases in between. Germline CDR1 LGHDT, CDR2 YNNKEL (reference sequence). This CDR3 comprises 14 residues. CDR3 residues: CASSQGQLNSPLHF. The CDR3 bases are TGTGCCAGCAGCCAAGGACAGCTTAATTCACCCCTCCACTTT.

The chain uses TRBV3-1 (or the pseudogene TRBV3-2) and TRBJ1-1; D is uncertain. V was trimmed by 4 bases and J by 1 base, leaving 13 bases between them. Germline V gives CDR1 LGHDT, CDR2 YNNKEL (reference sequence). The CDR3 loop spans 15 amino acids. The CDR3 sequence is CASSLYRTRNTEAFF. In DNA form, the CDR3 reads TGTGCCAGCAGCCTATACCGTACTAGGAACACTGAAGCTTTCTTT.

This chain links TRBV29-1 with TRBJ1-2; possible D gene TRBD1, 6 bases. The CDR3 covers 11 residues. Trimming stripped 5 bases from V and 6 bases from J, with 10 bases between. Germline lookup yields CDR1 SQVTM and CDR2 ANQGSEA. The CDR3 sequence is CSVTGLDGYTF. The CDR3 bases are TGCAGCGTTACAGGGCTTGATGGCTACACCTTC.

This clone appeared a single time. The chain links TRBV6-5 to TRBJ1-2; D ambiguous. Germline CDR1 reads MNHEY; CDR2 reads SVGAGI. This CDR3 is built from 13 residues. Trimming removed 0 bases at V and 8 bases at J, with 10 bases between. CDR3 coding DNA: TGTGCCAGCAGTTACTCGCTCGGGAGGGGCTACACCTTC. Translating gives CASSYSLGRGYTF.

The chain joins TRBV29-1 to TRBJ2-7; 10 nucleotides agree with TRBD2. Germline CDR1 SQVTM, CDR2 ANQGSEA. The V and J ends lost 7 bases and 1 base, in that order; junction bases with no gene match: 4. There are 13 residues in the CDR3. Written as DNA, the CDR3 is TGCAGCGCGACACTAGCGGGGTCCTACGAGCAGTACGTC. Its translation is CSATLAGSYEQYV.

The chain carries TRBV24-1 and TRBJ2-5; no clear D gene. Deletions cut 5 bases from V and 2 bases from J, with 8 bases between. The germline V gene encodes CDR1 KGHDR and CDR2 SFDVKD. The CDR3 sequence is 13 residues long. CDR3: CATSGEIQETQYF. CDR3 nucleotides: TGTGCCACCAGTGGAGAGATACAAGAGACCCAGTACTTC.

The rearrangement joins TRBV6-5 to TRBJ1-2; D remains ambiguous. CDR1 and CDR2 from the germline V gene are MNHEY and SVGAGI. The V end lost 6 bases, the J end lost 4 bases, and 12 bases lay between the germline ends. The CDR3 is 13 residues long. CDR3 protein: CASSLDPLYGYTF. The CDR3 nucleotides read TGTGCCAGCAGCCTAGACCCTCTCTATGGCTACACCTTC.

The CDR3: CATLGDSPGAFF. The CDR3 nucleotides are TGTGCCACGCTAGGGGACAGCCCTGGGGCTTTCTTT. The chain recombines TRBV10-3 with TRBJ1-1; TRBD1 matches 7 bases. The junction had 13 bases not matched to a gene; V was cut back by 10 bases and J by 11 bases. Germline V gives CDR1 ENHRY, CDR2 SYGVKD. This CDR3 has 12 residues.

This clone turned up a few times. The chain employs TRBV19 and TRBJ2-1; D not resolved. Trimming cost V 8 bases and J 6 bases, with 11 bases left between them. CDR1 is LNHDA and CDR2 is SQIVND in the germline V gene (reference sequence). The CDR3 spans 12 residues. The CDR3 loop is CASSLYPNEQFF. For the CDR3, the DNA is TGTGCCAGTTCTCTATACCCCAATGAGCAGTTCTTC.

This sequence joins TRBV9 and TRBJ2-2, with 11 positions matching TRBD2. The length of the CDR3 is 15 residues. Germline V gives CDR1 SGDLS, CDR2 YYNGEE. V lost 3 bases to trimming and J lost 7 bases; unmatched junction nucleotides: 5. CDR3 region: CASSAVAGGLGELFF. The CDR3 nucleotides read TGTGCCAGCAGCGCCGTAGCGGGGGGGCTCGGGGAGCTGTTTTTT.

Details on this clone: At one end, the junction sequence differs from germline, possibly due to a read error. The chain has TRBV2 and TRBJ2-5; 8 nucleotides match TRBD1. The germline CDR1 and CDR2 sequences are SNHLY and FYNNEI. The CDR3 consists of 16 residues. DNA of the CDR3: TGTGCCAGCAGTGAAGCGCTCCGGGACAGGCGAGGGACCCTGTACTTC. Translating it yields CASSEALRDRRGTLYF.

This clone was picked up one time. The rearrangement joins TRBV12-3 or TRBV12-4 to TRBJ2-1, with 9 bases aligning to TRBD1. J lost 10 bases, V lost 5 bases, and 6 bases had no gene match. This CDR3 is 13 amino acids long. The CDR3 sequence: CASSPTGGFEQFF. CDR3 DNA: TGTGCCAGCAGTCCTACAGGGGGCTTCGAGCAGTTCTTC.

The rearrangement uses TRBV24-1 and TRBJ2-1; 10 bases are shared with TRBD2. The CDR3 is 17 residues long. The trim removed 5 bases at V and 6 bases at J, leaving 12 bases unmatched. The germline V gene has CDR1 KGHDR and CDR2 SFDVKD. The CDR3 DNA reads TGTGCCACCAGTGTGGGGACTAGCGTCACACTTGGCAATGAGCAGTTCTTC. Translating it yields CATSVGTSVTLGNEQFF.

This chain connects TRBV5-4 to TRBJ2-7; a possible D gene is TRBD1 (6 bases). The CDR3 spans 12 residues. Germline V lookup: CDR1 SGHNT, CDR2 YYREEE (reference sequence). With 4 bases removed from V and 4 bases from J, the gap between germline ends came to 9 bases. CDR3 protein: CASSRDTYEQYV. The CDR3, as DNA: TGTGCCAGCAGCCGGGACACATACGAGCAGTACGTC.